These 14 T cell receptor beta chains came from one sample sequenced in a study of molecular identifiers for immune sequencing clone quantification. One entry per CDR3 protein, called by TCRdb with MiXCR from the PCR reads. Of about 510,000 distinct CDR3 sequences in the sample, less than 30% were seen once. The sequenced sample consisted of naive CD8+ T cells from blood, with Jurkat cell RNA spiked in. As for subset: FACS-sorted CD8+CD4-CCR7+CD45RA+ naive T cells. Source of these receptors: a human donor in good health. Some libraries in this study had Jurkat cell RNA spiked in.

This clonotype has more than one count but fewer than ten. In DNA, the CDR3 is TGTGCCAGCAGCCGGGGCGGACCCAGAGGGCCAGAGACCCAGTACTTC. Protein: CASSRGGPRGPETQYF. V usage is TRBV5-6 and J usage is TRBJ2-5; tentatively, D is TRBD1 or TRBD2 (5 bases each). Between the trimmed V and J ends, which lost 4 bases and 4 bases, there was a span of 20 bases. CDR3 length: 16 amino acids. Per germline, CDR1 SGHDT and CDR2 YYEEEE.

Remarks on this clonotype: As the CDR3 is not closed by the conserved phenylalanine or tryptophan, this likely results from a read error. The V call is TRBV27, the J call TRBJ1-5; unclear D gene. Trimming left V 3 bases short and J 0 bases short, with 3 bases between. The CDR3 covers 13 residues. Germline V gives CDR1 MNHEY, CDR2 SMNVEV (reference sequence). The CDR3 sequence is CASSLDSNQPQHL. In DNA form, the CDR3 reads TGTGCCAGCAGTTTGGATAGCAATCAGCCCCAGCATCTT.

This clonotype has at least ten counts. The chain joins TRBV29-1 to TRBJ1-1; D not certain. The CDR3 is made up of 10 amino acids. The V and J ends lost 3 bases and 6 bases respectively, with 5 bases between them. Germline values: CDR1 SQVTM, CDR2 ANQGSEA. CDR3: CSVEVPEAFF. In DNA form, the CDR3 reads TGCAGCGTTGAGGTCCCTGAAGCTTTCTTT.

This clonotype was counted ten times or more. The rearrangement joins TRBV7-6 to TRBJ2-3; D remains unclear. Germline assignment: CDR1 SGHVS and CDR2 FNYEAQ. V was clipped by 5 bases and J by 4 bases, with 16 bases between them. The length of the CDR3 is 15 residues. DNA for the CDR3: TGTGCCAGCAGCGGAGTTGGCGGACCTTCAGATACGCAGTATTTT. Encoded protein: CASSGVGGPSDTQYF.

Comments on this clonotype: One end of the junction varies from germline; a read error may be responsible. The rearrangement links TRBV12-3 or TRBV12-4 to TRBJ2-5, with D hard to call. The CDR3 consists of 13 residues. This chain's CDR3 is CAGSFASEETQYF. CDR3 sequence (DNA): TGTGCCGGCAGTTTTGCCAGTGAAGAGACCCAGTACTTC.

This chain connects TRBV19 to TRBJ2-5; the match to TRBD1 covers 8 bases. This CDR3 has 12 residues. V was pared by 9 bases and J by 3 bases, with 3 bases of the junction left unmatched. Germline V gene sequence: CDR1 LNHDA, CDR2 SQIVND (reference sequence). Written as DNA, the CDR3 is TGTGCCAGCGAGGGACAGGAAGAGACCCAGTACTTC. Its translation is CASEGQEETQYF.

The sample holds one count of this clonotype. A much larger clone lies one base from this, so it may be a read error. The rearrangement links TRBV29-1 to TRBJ1-1, with TRBD1 identical over 11 bases. The V and J ends lost 4 bases and 10 bases, in that order; junction bases with no gene match: 5. The germline V gene encodes CDR1 SQVTM and CDR2 ANQGSEA. The CDR3 extends over 12 amino acids. Here the CDR3 DNA reads TGCAGCGTTGGCTTGGGGACAGGGGGAGCTTTCTTT. Amino acids: CSVGLGTGGAFF.

This clonotype was picked up many times. This sequence joins TRBV5-1 and TRBJ2-7; D perhaps matches TRBD2 (5 bases). Trimming pared 1 base from V and 3 bases from J, leaving 20 bases between. The CDR3 has 17 residues. The germline V gene encodes CDR1 SGHRS and CDR2 YFSETQ. In DNA, the CDR3 is TGCGCCAGCAGCTTGCCGGCAGCTCAGGCCGGGGACTACGAGCAGTACTTC. The encoded protein is CASSLPAAQAGDYEQYF.

The CDR3: CASSEGTGGIHEQFF. The CDR3 DNA is TGTGCCAGCAGCGAGGGGACAGGGGGAATTCATGAGCAGTTCTTC. The chain carries TRBV7-9 and TRBJ2-1; TRBD1 matches at 11 bases. The V gene end was trimmed by 5 bases and the J gene end by 8 bases; junction bases not matched to a gene: 8. The CDR3 totals 15 residues. Germline CDR1 reads SEHNR; CDR2 reads FQNEAQ (reference sequence).

This clonotype was seen at least ten times. V is TRBV2 and J is TRBJ2-3; D not resolved. The CDR3 contains 15 residues. Per the germline V gene, CDR1 is SNHLY and CDR2 is FYNNEI. Trimming left V 3 bases short and J 4 bases short, with 14 bases between. The CDR3 region has the DNA TGTGCCAGCAGTGATTTGCGAGGCCTATCAGATACGCAGTATTTT. Protein: CASSDLRGLSDTQYF. The full variable domain, completed using reference TRBV2 and TRBJ2-3, is EPEVTQTPSHQVTQMGQEVILRCVPISNHLYFYWYRQILGQKVEFLVSFYNNEISEKSEIFDDQFSVERPDGSNFTLKIRSTKLEDSAMYFCASSDLRGLSDTQYFGPGTRLTVL.

This clonotype was counted at least ten times. The genes are TRBV13 and TRBJ1-2; 9 positions match TRBD1. Germline CDR1 is PRHDT and CDR2 is FYEKMQ (reference sequence). The CDR3 has 15 residues. The trim removed 4 bases at V and 4 bases at J, leaving 7 bases unmatched. CDR3 residues: CASSSGQGLVYGYTF. CDR3 coding DNA: TGTGCCAGCAGCTCCGGACAGGGGCTGGTCTATGGCTACACCTTC.

This clonotype was counted a few times. The V and J genes are TRBV28 and TRBJ1-5; maybe TRBD1 (5 bases). The CDR3 has 14 residues. The V end was cut by 5 bases, the J end by 9 bases, with 17 bases between. Germline V lookup: CDR1 MDHEN, CDR2 SYDVKM. The CDR3 coding sequence is TGTGCCAGCAGTATTCAGGGTGGGGGGGGGCCCCAGCATTTT. Amino acids: CASSIQGGGGPQHF.

This clonotype was picked up many times. The J gene is TRBJ1-5, the V gene TRBV30, with unresolved D. Between the trimmed V and J ends, which lost 3 bases and 1 base, there was a span of 10 bases. CDR1 GTSNPN and CDR2 SVGIG come from the germline V gene (reference sequence). This CDR3 spans 14 amino acids. CDR3 region: CAWRQQYSNQPQHF. Written as DNA, the CDR3 is TGTGCCTGGAGGCAACAGTACAGCAATCAGCCCCAGCATTTT.

This clonotype was counted only a few times. J is TRBJ2-7 and V is TRBV27; 8 bases are shared with TRBD2. CDR1 MNHEY and CDR2 SMNVEV come from the germline V gene (reference sequence). CDR3 length: 15 amino acids. The J segment lost 2 bases and the V segment lost 5 bases, leaving 8 bases of the junction unmatched. The CDR3 is CASSIVAGTAYEQYF. CDR3 nucleotide sequence: TGTGCCAGCAGTATCGTAGCGGGAACGGCCTACGAGCAGTACTTC.